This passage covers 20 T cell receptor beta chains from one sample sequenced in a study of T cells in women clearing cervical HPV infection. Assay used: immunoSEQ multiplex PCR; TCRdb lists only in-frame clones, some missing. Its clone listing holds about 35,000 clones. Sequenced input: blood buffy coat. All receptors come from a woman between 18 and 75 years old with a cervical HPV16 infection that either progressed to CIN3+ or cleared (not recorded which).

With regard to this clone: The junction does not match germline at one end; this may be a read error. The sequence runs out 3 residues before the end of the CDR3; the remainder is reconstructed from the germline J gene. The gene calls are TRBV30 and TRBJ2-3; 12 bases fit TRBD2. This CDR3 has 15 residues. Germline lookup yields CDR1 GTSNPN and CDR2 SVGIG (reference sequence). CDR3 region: CAWSVWTSGTETQYF. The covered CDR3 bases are TGTGCCTGGAGTGTTTGGACTAGCGGGACAGAGACG.

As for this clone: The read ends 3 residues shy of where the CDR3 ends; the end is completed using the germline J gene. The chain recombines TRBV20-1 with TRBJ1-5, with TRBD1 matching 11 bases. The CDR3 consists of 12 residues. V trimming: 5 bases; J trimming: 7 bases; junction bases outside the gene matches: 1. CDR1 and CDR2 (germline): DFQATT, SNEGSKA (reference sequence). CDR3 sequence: CSAGTGGQPQHF. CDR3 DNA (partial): TGCAGTGCTGGGACAGGGGGACAGCCC.

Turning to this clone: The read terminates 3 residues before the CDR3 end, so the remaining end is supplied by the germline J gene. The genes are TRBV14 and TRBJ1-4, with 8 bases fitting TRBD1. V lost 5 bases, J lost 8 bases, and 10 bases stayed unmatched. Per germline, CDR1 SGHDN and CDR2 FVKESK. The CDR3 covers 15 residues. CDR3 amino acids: CASSNLDRVDEKLFF. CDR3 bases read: TGTGCCAGCAGCAACTTGGACAGGGTAGACGAAAAA.

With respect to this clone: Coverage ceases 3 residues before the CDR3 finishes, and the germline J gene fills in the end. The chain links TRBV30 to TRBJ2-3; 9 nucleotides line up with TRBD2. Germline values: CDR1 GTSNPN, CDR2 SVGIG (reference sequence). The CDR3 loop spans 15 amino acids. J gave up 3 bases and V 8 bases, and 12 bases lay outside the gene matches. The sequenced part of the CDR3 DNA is TGTGCCGGGCAAACAAGCGGGGGGATAACAGATACG. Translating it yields CAGQTSGGITDT. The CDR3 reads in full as CAGQTSGGITDTQYF.

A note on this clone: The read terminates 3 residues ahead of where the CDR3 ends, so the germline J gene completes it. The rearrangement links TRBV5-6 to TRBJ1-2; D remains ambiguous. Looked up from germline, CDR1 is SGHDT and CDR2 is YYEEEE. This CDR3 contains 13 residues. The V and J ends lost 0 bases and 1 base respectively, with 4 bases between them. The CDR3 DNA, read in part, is TGTGCCAGCAGCTTGGACAGTAACTATGGC. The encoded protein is CASSLDSNYG. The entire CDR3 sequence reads CASSLDSNYGYTF.

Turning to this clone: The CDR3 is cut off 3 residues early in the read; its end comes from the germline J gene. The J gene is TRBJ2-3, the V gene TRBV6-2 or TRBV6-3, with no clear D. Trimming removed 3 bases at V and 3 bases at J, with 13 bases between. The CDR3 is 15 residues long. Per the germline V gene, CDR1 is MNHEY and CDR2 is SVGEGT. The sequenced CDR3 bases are TGTGCCAGCAGTTATAAACAGCTTAAAACAGATACG. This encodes CASSYKQLKTDT. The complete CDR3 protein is CASSYKQLKTDTQYF.

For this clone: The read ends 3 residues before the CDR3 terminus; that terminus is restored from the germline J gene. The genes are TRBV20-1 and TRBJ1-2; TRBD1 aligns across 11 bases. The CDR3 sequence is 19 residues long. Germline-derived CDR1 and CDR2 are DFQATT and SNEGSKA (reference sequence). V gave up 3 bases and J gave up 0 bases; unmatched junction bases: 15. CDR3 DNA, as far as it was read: TGCAGTGCTAGGACTAAGCCGGGACAGGGGGTTCAAGCTAACTATGGC. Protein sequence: CSARTKPGQGVQANYG. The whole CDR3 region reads CSARTKPGQGVQANYGYTF.

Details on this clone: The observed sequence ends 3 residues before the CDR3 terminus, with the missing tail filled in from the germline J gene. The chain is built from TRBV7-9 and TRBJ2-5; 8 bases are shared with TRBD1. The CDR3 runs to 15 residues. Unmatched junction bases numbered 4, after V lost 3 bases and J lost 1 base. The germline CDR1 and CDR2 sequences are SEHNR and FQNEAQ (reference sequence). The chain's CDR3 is CASSFLDRGQETQYF. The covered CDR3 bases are TGTGCCAGCAGCTTCCTAGACAGGGGCCAAGAGACC. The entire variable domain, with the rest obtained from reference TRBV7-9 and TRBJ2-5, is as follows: DTGVSQNPRHKITKRGQNVTFRCDPISEHNRLYWYRQTLGQGPEFLTYFQNEAQLEKSRLLSDRFSAERPKGSFSTLEIQRTEQGDSAMYLCASSFLDRGQETQYFGPGTRLLVL.

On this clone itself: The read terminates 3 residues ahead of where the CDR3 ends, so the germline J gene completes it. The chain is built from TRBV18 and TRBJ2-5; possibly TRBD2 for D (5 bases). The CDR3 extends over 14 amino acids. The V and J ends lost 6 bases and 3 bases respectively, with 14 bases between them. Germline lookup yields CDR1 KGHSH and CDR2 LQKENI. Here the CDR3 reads CASSPGMGKETQYF. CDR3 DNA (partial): TGTGCCAGCTCCCCGGGGATGGGGAAAGAGACC.

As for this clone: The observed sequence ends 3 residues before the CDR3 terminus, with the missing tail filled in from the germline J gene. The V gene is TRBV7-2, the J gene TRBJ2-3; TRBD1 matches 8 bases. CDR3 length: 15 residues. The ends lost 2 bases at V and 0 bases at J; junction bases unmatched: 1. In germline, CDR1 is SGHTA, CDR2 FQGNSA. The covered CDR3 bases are TGTGCCAGCAGCTTACAGGGGGCCAGCACAGATACG. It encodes CASSLQGASTDT. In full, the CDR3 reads CASSLQGASTDTQYF.

The CDR3 reads CASSPLTGNQPQHF. Incomplete CDR3 DNA: TGTGCCAGCTCACCATTAACAGGGAATCAGCCC. The V and J genes are TRBV18 and TRBJ1-5; D perhaps matches TRBD1 (6 bases). The CDR3 end falls 3 residues outside the read, so it is completed with the germline J gene. Trimming shortened V by 2 bases and J by 4 bases, and 9 bases separated the two germline ends. The CDR3 is 14 amino acids. Germline loops: CDR1 KGHSH, CDR2 LQKENI.

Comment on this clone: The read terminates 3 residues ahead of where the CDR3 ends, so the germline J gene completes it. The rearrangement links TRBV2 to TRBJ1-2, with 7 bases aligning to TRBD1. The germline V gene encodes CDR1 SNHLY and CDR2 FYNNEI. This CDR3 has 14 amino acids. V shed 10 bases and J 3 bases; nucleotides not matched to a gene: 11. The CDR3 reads CAIPELDRDYGYTF. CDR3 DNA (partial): TGTGCCATCCCCGAACTTGACAGGGACTATGGC.

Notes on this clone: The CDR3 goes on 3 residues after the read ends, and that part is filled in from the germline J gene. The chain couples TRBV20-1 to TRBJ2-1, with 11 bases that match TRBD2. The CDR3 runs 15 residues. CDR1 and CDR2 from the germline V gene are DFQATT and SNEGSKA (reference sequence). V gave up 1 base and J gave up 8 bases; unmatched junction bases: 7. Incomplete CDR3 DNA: TGCAGTGCTAGAGGGCTAGCGGGGGGCGGCGATGAG. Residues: CSARGLAGGGDE. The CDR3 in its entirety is CSARGLAGGGDEQFF.

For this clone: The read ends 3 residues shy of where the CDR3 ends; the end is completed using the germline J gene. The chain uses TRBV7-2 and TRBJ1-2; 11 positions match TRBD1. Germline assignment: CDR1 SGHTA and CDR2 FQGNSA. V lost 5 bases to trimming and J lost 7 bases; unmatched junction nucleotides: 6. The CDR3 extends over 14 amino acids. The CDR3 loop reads CASSPGQGARGYTF. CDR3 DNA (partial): TGTGCCAGCAGCCCCGGACAGGGGGCGCGTGGC.

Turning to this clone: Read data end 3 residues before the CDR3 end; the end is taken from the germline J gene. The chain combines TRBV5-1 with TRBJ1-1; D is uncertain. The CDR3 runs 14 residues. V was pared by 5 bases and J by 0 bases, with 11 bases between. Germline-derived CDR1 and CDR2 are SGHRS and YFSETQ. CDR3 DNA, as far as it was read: TGCGCCAGCAGGTACGGTACCATGAACACTGAA. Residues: CASRYGTMNTE. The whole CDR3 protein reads CASRYGTMNTEAFF. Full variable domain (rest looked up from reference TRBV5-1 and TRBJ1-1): KAGVTQTPRYLIKTRGQQVTLSCSPISGHRSVSWYQQTPGQGLQFLFEYFSETQRNKGNFPGRFSGRQFSNSRSEMNVSTLELGDSALYLCASRYGTMNTEAFFGQGTRLTVV.

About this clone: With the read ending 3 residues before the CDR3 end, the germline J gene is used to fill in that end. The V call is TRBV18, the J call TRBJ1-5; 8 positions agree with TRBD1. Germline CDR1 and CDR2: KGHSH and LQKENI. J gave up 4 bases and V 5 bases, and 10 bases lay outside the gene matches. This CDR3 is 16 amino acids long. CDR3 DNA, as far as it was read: TGTGCCAGCTCAGCTTTGGACAGGGCAAGAAATCAGCCC. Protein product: CASSALDRARNQP. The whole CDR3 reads CASSALDRARNQPQHF.

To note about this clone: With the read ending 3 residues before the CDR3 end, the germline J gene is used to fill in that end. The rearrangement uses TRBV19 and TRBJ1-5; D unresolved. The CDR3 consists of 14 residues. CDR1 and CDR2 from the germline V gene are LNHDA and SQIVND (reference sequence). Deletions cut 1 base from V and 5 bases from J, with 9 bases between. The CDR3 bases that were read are TGTGCCAGTAGTATAGGTCCTACCCATCAGCCC. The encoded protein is CASSIGPTHQP. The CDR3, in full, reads CASSIGPTHQPQHF.

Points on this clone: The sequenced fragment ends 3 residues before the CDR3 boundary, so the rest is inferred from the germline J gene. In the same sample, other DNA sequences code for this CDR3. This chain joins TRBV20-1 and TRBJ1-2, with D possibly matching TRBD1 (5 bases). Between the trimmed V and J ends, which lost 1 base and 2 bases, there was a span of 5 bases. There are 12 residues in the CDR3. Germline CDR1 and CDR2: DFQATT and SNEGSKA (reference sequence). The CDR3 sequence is CSARAGNYGYTF. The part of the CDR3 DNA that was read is TGCAGTGCTAGAGCAGGGAACTATGGC.

CDR3 region: CSARADSRSGNTIYF. The CDR3 DNA, read in part, is TGCAGTGCTAGAGCGGACAGCCGCTCTGGAAACACC. This chain connects TRBV20-1 to TRBJ1-3, with D maybe TRBD1 (6 bases). The sequenced fragment ends 3 residues before the CDR3 boundary, so the rest is inferred from the germline J gene. CDR1 and CDR2 from the germline V gene are DFQATT and SNEGSKA (reference sequence). The CDR3 totals 15 residues. Trimming cost V 1 base and J 0 bases, with 10 bases left between them.

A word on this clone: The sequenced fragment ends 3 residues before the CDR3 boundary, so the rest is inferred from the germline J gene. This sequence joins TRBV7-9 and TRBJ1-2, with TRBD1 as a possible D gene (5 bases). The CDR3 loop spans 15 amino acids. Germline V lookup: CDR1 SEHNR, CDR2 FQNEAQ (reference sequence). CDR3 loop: CASSLGLTVPNDYTF. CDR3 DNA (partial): TGTGCCAGCAGCTTAGGATTGACAGTACCGAACGAC.